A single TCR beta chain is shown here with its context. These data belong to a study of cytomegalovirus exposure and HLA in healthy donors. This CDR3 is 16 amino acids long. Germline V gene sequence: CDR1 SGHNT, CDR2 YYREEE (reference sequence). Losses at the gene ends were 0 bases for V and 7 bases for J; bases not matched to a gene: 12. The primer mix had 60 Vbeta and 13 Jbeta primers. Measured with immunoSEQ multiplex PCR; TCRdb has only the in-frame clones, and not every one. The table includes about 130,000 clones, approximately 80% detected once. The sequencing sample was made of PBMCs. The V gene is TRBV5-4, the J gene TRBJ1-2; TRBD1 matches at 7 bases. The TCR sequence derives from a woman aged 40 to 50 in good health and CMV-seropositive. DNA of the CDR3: TGTGCCAGCAGCTTGGGTTCCCGACAGGGTGTGGGTGGCTACACCTTC. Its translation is CASSLGSRQGVGGYTF.